These 11 T cell receptor beta chains came from one sample sequenced in a study of T-cell reconstitution after alpha-beta-depleted transplantation in children (dated by TCRdb to 2016 to 2017). The intended sense of this specimen's treatment or condition label: allogeneic hematopoietic cell transplantation with graft depleted of TCRalphabeta T cells and CD19 B cells. Libraries were made using PCR. Sequencing instrument: Illumina HiSeq 2500. TCR libraries were prepared with molecular barcoding, using unique molecular identifiers to normalize TCRbeta repertoire quantification. TCRdb trimmed public reads at Q25 via fastp, called clones via MiXCR and kept in-frame beta chains. Records with the same CDR3 protein are collapsed into one entry carrying the most frequent genes and DNA. Counted in this sample were roughly 200,000 distinct CDR3 sequences; approximately 6.9% of them appeared once. The top ten constitute 4.5% to 6.5% of the sample.

The sequences come from PBMCs, collected before TCRalphabeta/CD19-depleted stem cell transplant. These receptors came from a boy younger than 10 with acute lymphoblastic leukemia, due to receive a stem cell transplant.

Ten or more counts support this clonotype. V gene TRBV7-2 combines with J gene TRBJ1-5; 7 bases are shared with TRBD1. The CDR3 spans 16 residues. V shed 1 base and J 0 bases; nucleotides not matched to a gene: 3. The V gene's germline CDR1 is SGHTA and CDR2 FQGNSA. CDR3 bases: TGTGCCAGCAGCTTAGTAGGGACAGATAGCAATCAGCCCCAGCATTTT. Translated: CASSLVGTDSNQPQHF.

This clonotype was seen a few times. This chain connects TRBV6-1 to TRBJ1-6; a weak D match, TRBD1 (5 bases). The CDR3 sequence is 15 residues long. The V end lost 1 base, the J end lost 6 bases, and 10 bases lay between the germline ends. Germline V gene data show CDR1 as MNHNS and CDR2 as SASEGT. The CDR3: CASSEVGVLNSPLHF. The CDR3 DNA reads as TGTGCCAGCAGTGAAGTGGGGGTCCTTAATTCACCCCTCCACTTT.

The sample holds many counts of this clonotype. The chain has TRBV6-5 and TRBJ1-1, with 9 nucleotides matching TRBD1. The germline CDR1 and CDR2 sequences are MNHEY and SVGAGI. The length of the CDR3 is 16 residues. J gave up 1 base and V 7 bases, and 10 bases lay outside the gene matches. DNA of the CDR3: TGTGCCAGCATCCGAGGGAGGACAGGGGAGAACACTGAAGCTTTCTTT. This gives the protein CASIRGRTGENTEAFF.

This clonotype showed up many times. The chain carries TRBV5-1 and TRBJ2-7; 9 nucleotides align to TRBD1. After removal of 4 bases from V and 1 base from J, the junction contained 3 bases not matched to a gene. CDR1 SGHRS and CDR2 YFSETQ come from the germline V gene. The CDR3 is made up of 14 amino acids. The DNA of the CDR3 is TGCGCCAGCAGCATGACAGGGGGGTCCTACGAGCAGTACTTC. Its protein is CASSMTGGSYEQYF.

This clonotype was counted at least ten times. The chain uses TRBV12-3 or TRBV12-4 and TRBJ2-7, with D perhaps matching TRBD2 (5 bases). Between the trimmed V and J ends, which lost 2 bases and 5 bases, there was a span of 13 bases. CDR3 length equals 14 residues. The CDR3 DNA is TGTGCCAGCAGTTTAATTTGGGTCGGGAACGAGCAGTACTTC. Translating it yields CASSLIWVGNEQYF.

This clonotype was recorded at least ten times. This rearrangement joins TRBV7-9 to TRBJ2-1; D perhaps matches TRBD1 (5 bases). The CDR3 spans 12 residues. Germline V gene lookup returns CDR1 SEHNR and CDR2 FQNEAQ (reference sequence). V lost 4 bases, J lost 9 bases, and 10 bases lay in between. CDR3 sequence reads: CASSSERGEQFF. The CDR3 DNA reads TGTGCCAGCAGCTCCGAAAGGGGTGAGCAGTTCTTC.

This clonotype showed up many times. The chain has TRBV28 and TRBJ1-2; D is ambiguous. Germline CDR1 MDHEN, CDR2 SYDVKM. The length of the CDR3 is 12 residues. Trimming took 3 bases from V and 0 from J, leaving 2 bases between them. CDR3 loop: CASSLPNYGYTF. CDR3 coding DNA: TGTGCCAGCAGTTTGCCTAACTATGGCTACACCTTC.

DNA of the CDR3: TGCAGCGTTTGGGCTTATAATGAAAAACTGTTTTTT. It specifies CSVWAYNEKLFF. This chain joins TRBV29-1 and TRBJ1-4; D call uncertain. Per germline, CDR1 SQVTM and CDR2 ANQGSEA. Trimming stripped 5 bases from V and 4 bases from J, with 8 bases between. The CDR3 spans 12 residues.

The sample holds many counts of this clonotype. V usage is TRBV27 and J usage is TRBJ2-7, with D perhaps TRBD1 (5 bases). There are 12 residues in the CDR3. The V end lost 6 bases, the J end lost 6 bases, and 12 bases lay between the germline ends. Per germline, CDR1 MNHEY and CDR2 SMNVEV (reference sequence). CDR3 protein: CASRDQGLEQYF. DNA for the CDR3: TGTGCCAGCAGGGATCAGGGCCTCGAGCAGTACTTC.

Note on this clonotype: A much bigger clone sits one base away, suggesting this may be a read error. The chain couples TRBV5-6 to TRBJ2-7; 9 nucleotides match TRBD1. Germline assignment: CDR1 SGHDT and CDR2 YYEEEE. The V and J ends lost 4 bases and 3 bases, in that order; junction bases with no gene match: 5. The CDR3 consists of 14 residues. Here the CDR3 DNA reads TGTGCCAGCAGCCCCGGGACAGGGATCTACGAGCAGTACTTC. Protein product: CASSPGTGIYEQYF.

The chain uses TRBV28 and TRBJ1-3, with a possible D match to TRBD1 (5 bases). Trimming pared 4 bases from V and 4 bases from J, leaving 14 bases between. The germline V gene encodes CDR1 MDHEN and CDR2 SYDVKM. This CDR3 is 15 amino acids long. This CDR3 reads CASSSGQIDGNTIYF. The CDR3 nucleotides are TGTGCCAGCAGTTCCGGACAAATAGACGGAAACACCATATATTTT. Together with reference TRBV28 and TRBJ1-3, the CDR3 gives the full variable domain: DVKVTQSSRYLVKRTGEKVFLECVQDMDHENMFWYRQDPGLGLRLIYFSYDVKMKEKGDIPEGYSVSREKKERFSLILESASTNQTSMYLCASSSGQIDGNTIYFGEGSWLTVV.